These 14 T cell receptor beta chains originate from one sample sequenced in a study of somatic mutations in T cells in chronic GVHD. Some clones are missing from TCRdb's copy, which holds only in-frame ones; the method was immunoSEQ multiplex PCR. The sample records some 13,000 clones, over 65% being singletons. The sample comprised Vbeta20-negative CD4+ T cells from blood. These receptors all stem from a male patient aged 45 to 59 with chronic graft-versus-host disease. Some T cells may be graft donor cells.

The chain employs TRBV19 and TRBJ2-3; weak D call: TRBD1 (6 bases). CDR1 and CDR2 from the germline V gene are LNHDA and SQIVND (reference sequence). The CDR3 loop spans 13 amino acids. V lost 5 bases and J lost 3, with 9 bases in between. The CDR3 DNA follows: TGTGCCAGTAGTCAAACAGGGACAGATACGCAGTATTTT. Residues: CASSQTGTDTQYF.

The genes are TRBV19 and TRBJ1-2; D is possibly TRBD1 (6 bases). Trimming took 4 bases from V and 1 from J, leaving 10 bases between them. The CDR3 contains 14 residues. Germline V gives CDR1 LNHDA, CDR2 SQIVND (reference sequence). The CDR3 protein is CASSTRGINYGYTF. Written as DNA, the CDR3 is TGTGCCAGTAGTACTAGGGGGATTAACTATGGCTACACCTTC.

The chain has TRBV6-6 and TRBJ2-3; D gene ambiguous. The ends were cut back, 6 bases at V and 5 bases at J, with 15 bases in the middle. The CDR3 is 14 residues long. Per the germline V gene, CDR1 is MNHNY and CDR2 is SVGAGI (reference sequence). The CDR3 region has the DNA TGTGCCAGCAGCCCTTTATCAGCGATAGATACGCAGTATTTT. This codes for CASSPLSAIDTQYF.

The gene calls are TRBV6-1 and TRBJ2-3, with TRBD2 matching 9 bases. Germline lookup yields CDR1 MNHNS and CDR2 SASEGT. The CDR3 is made up of 15 amino acids. The trim removed 2 bases at V and 4 bases at J, leaving 4 bases unmatched. The CDR3 sequence: CASSERGGGADTQYF. The CDR3 nucleotides are TGTGCCAGCAGTGAACGGGGCGGGGGGGCAGATACGCAGTATTTT.

The rearrangement joins TRBV20-1 to TRBJ2-5, with D unresolved. Trimming cost V 1 base and J 4 bases, with 4 bases left between them. Germline assignment: CDR1 DFQATT and CDR2 SNEGSKA (reference sequence). This CDR3 has 11 residues. In DNA form, the CDR3 reads TGCAGTGCTAGAGCGGGAGAGACCCAGTACTTC. This codes for CSARAGETQYF.

This clone showed up just a few times. The chain links TRBV4-3 to TRBJ2-1, with 13 bases aligning to TRBD2. Germline CDR1 and CDR2: LGHNA and YSLEER. V dropped 0 bases and J dropped 7; count of bases not matched to a gene: 6. The CDR3 loop spans 17 amino acids. The CDR3 DNA reads as TGCGCCAGCAGCCAAGAGCCGGGACTAGCGGGATTGAATGAGCAGTTCTTC. Residues: CASSQEPGLAGLNEQFF.

The V call is TRBV2, the J call TRBJ1-6; perhaps TRBD1 as D (5 bases). Trimming removed 1 base at V and 11 bases at J, with 15 bases between. The CDR3 has 15 residues. Germline V gives CDR1 SNHLY, CDR2 FYNNEI. The chain's CDR3 is CASSEEMTRGPPLHF. The DNA of the CDR3 is TGTGCCAGCAGTGAAGAAATGACAAGGGGCCCACCCCTCCACTTT.

This clone was picked up one time. The chain recombines TRBV6-6 with TRBJ1-2; D is ambiguous. Trimming stripped 0 bases from V and 0 bases from J, with 8 bases between. The CDR3 consists of 15 residues. CDR1 and CDR2 from the germline V gene are MNHNY and SVGAGI (reference sequence). CDR3 nucleotides: TGTGCCAGCAGTTACTCCACAGTGACTAACTATGGCTACACCTTC. Translating it yields CASSYSTVTNYGYTF.

In its sample, this clone was seen a few times. The J gene is TRBJ1-6, the V gene TRBV6-5, with TRBD1 identical over 10 bases. Germline trimming cut 5 bases from V and 10 bases from J; bases unmatched to any gene: 8. This CDR3 spans 15 amino acids. Per the germline V gene, CDR1 is MNHEY and CDR2 is SVGAGI. The CDR3 reads CASSTTGTGVSPLHF. The CDR3, as DNA: TGTGCCAGCAGTACGACCGGGACAGGGGTATCACCCCTCCACTTT.

The V gene is TRBV6-5, the J gene TRBJ1-2, with D possibly TRBD1 on 6 matching bases. The CDR3 loop spans 12 amino acids. Deletions cut 7 bases from V and 7 bases from J, with 13 bases between. Germline CDR1 and CDR2: MNHEY and SVGAGI. The CDR3 is CASTSAGAGYTF. CDR3 coding DNA: TGTGCCAGCACCTCGGCGGGGGCTGGCTACACCTTC.

The chain couples TRBV9 to TRBJ2-1; 10 bases are shared with TRBD2. V was clipped by 4 bases and J by 0 bases; unmatched bases: 4. The CDR3 covers 16 residues. Germline V gene lookup returns CDR1 SGDLS and CDR2 YYNGEE. CDR3 sequence (DNA): TGTGCCAGCAGCTCTTCTAGCGGGAGCTCCTACAATGAGCAGTTCTTC. As protein: CASSSSSGSSYNEQFF. The full variable domain, with the rest looked up from reference TRBV9 and TRBJ2-1, is DSGVTQTPKHLITATGQRVTLRCSPRSGDLSVYWYQQSLDQGLQFLIQYYNGEERAKGNILERFSAQQFPDLHSELNLSSLELGDSALYFCASSSSSGSSYNEQFFGPGTRLTVL.

The chain carries TRBV28 and TRBJ1-2; D remains ambiguous. CDR3 size: 12 residues. Germline CDR1 and CDR2: MDHEN and SYDVKM. V lost 1 base to trimming and J lost 4 bases, with 4 bases between them. CDR3 sequence reads: CASSLSPYGYTF. CDR3 DNA sequence: TGTGCCAGCAGTTTATCTCCCTATGGCTACACCTTC.

The J gene is TRBJ2-1, the V gene TRBV19; 7 bases line up with TRBD2. Losses at the gene ends were 5 bases for V and 0 bases for J; bases not matched to a gene: 16. Germline V gene sequence: CDR1 LNHDA, CDR2 SQIVND (reference sequence). CDR3 length: 19 residues. The chain's CDR3 is CASSPGLIRRPSSYNEQFF. In DNA form, the CDR3 reads TGTGCCAGTAGTCCGGGACTAATCCGACGACCCAGCTCCTACAATGAGCAGTTCTTC.

Only a few counts were recorded for this clone. The chain carries TRBV9 and TRBJ2-5; weak D call: TRBD1 (5 bases). Germline CDR1 SGDLS, CDR2 YYNGEE. The CDR3 has 14 amino acids. The V and J ends lost 1 base and 6 bases respectively, with 13 bases between them. The CDR3 coding sequence is TGTGCCAGCAGCGTAACCCAGGGTGTAAAGACCCAGTACTTC. Amino acids: CASSVTQGVKTQYF.